The clone carrying this T cell receptor beta chain has more than one count but fewer than ten. What it recognizes is unknown. Documented time point: pretreatment peripheral blood. Individual patients had between 1 and 8 samples, taken pretreatment and on-treatment. J lost 0 bases, V lost 4 bases, and 3 bases had no gene match. The germline V gene encodes CDR1 LNHNV and CDR2 YYDKDF (reference sequence). The CDR3 spans 16 residues. The sample originates from a study of PD-L1 blockade in urothelial cancer. Study details: About 90% of the 29 patients comprised males who had bladder-origin urothelial cancer. Blood was tested 3 weeks (second dose) and 6 weeks into treatment. Study-level results: Having blood TCR clonality under the median before treatment predicted better survival.

Sequencing was performed with immunoSEQ multiplex PCR; in TCRdb, only in-frame clones are kept and a portion is missing. Here the sample spans tens of thousands of clones, approximately 83% being singletons. The starting material was PBMCs, obtained around atezolizumab (anti-PD-L1) treatment. This TCR derives from a man aged 55 to 70 with urothelial cancer. J is TRBJ2-3 and V is TRBV15; TRBD2 agrees at 11 bases. The CDR3 here is CATSKRLAGSTDTQYF. Here the CDR3 DNA reads TGTGCCACCAGCAAAAGACTAGCGGGGAGCACAGATACGCAGTATTTT.